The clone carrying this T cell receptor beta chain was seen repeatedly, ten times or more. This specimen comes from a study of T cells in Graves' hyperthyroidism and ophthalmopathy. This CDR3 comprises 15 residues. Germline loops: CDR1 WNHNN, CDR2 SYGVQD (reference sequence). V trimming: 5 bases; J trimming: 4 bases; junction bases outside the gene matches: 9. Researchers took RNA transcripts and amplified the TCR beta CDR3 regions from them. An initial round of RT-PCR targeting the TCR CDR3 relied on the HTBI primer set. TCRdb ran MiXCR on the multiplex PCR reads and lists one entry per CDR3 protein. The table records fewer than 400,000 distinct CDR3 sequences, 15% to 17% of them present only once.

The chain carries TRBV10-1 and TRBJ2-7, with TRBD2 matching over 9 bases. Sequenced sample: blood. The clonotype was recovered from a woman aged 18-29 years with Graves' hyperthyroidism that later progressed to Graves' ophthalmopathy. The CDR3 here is CASSRKASGTYEQYF. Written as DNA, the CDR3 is TGCGCCAGCAGTAGGAAGGCTAGCGGGACATACGAGCAGTACTTC.